The entry below gives a single T cell receptor (beta chain) sequence along with its context. The data were taken from a study of blood T cell repertoires in COVID-19. Study as a whole: The United States, Italy and Spain supplied acute and convalescent COVID-19 samples. Sources were T cells, B-cell-depleted T cells, or PBMCs; the material itself was cDNA or gDNA.

Germline V gives CDR1 LNHDA, CDR2 SQIVND (reference sequence). Trimming at V came to 6 bases and at J to 4 bases, leaving 8 bases not matched to a gene. This CDR3 comprises 16 residues. Methods used by the authors: Researchers report that nucleated cell counts were estimated from reference gene primer amplification. Produced via immunoSEQ multiplex PCR; TCRdb's table is partial and in-frame only. The DNA gave D and trimming, while V, J and clone size come from that table. This table holds hundreds of thousands of clones, roughly 84% found once. The sequenced sample consisted of peripheral blood. The TCR sequence derives from a woman aged 80 or over with acute or convalescent COVID-19. This chain joins TRBV19 and TRBJ2-1; 11 bases match TRBD2. DNA of the CDR3: TGTGCCAGTAGCCAGATAGCGGGGGGGTTTTACAATGAGCAGTTCTTC. Residues: CASSQIAGGFYNEQFF.